The rows below give T cell receptor beta chains drawn from one sample of a study of shared T cell receptors in the human thymus. TCRdb's table, derived via immunoSEQ multiplex PCR, lists solely in-frame clones and lacks some. The sample includes 600,000 or so clones, around 87% seen only once; the top ten take 0.0094%. This sample was shared with a second study, whose subject was human thymus T cells.

The source material was thymocytes. The source of these receptors is a boy under two years old with a congenital heart defect. CDR3s include the opening cysteine and the closing phenylalanine or tryptophan. The order of the fields is clone size, V gene, CDR3 length, CDR3 protein. Clone size is not always given. Where it is, it says once, few, many or a class for expanded clones.

abundance: .
v_gene: TRBV7-9
len: 14
CDR3aa: CASSSPGTTYEQYF

abundance: once
v_gene: TRBV7-2
len: 16
CDR3aa: CASSPFLGPADYGYTF

abundance: .
v_gene: TRBV6-6
len: 16
CDR3aa: CASSARAPSYNSPLHF

abundance: .
v_gene: TRBV6-5
len: 14
CDR3aa: CASMLDGAGDTQYF

abundance: .
v_gene: TRBV4-3
len: 13
CDR3aa: CASSHRDSGEQYF

abundance: .
v_gene: TRBV10-3
len: 18
CDR3aa: CAISQGQGSYSGANVLTF

abundance: .
v_gene: TRBV19
len: 14
CDR3aa: CASSSGSSYNEQFF

abundance: .
v_gene: TRBV11-2
len: 20
CDR3aa: CASSLDRLAGGPGLTDTQYF

abundance: .
v_gene: TRBV5-1
len: 15
CDR3aa: CASSPRTSGGPEQFF

abundance: .
v_gene: TRBV9
len: 16
CDR3aa: CASSGATAPYNSPLHF

abundance: .
v_gene: TRBV7-2
len: 17
CDR3aa: CASSFTTRRGSRSEQFF

abundance: .
v_gene: TRBV5-1
len: 18
CDR3aa: CASSLAFRQFPYRYGYTF

abundance: .
v_gene: TRBV19
len: 15
CDR3aa: CASRREQGEHEKLFF

abundance: .
v_gene: TRBV27
len: 16
CDR3aa: CASSLSGLADLYEQYF

abundance: .
v_gene: TRBV19
len: 16
CDR3aa: CASSIRDRGMRETQYF

abundance: .
v_gene: TRBV5-1
len: 16
CDR3aa: CASSFIGGRWDTEAFF

abundance: .
v_gene: TRBV5-6
len: 13
CDR3aa: CASSLVAVYEQYF

abundance: .
v_gene: TRBV28
len: 16
CDR3aa: CASSLSRRGRGYEQYF

abundance: few
v_gene: TRBV29-1
len: 16
CDR3aa: CSVEEPGTVIDTEAFF

abundance: .
v_gene: TRBV5-6
len: 18
CDR3aa: CASSHTFGGSSYNSPLHF

abundance: .
v_gene: TRBV6-4
len: 15
CDR3aa: CASGDSGTGVGGYTF

abundance: .
v_gene: TRBV6-5
len: 12
CDR3aa: CASTGQGCEQYF

abundance: .
v_gene: TRBV30
len: 16
CDR3aa: CAWSVSLRQGGGTQYF

abundance: .
v_gene: TRBV2
len: 14
CDR3aa: CASSVQGPNYGYTF

abundance: once
v_gene: TRBV27
len: 14
CDR3aa: CASSGGQGLYEQYF

abundance: .
v_gene: TRBV5-8
len: 13
CDR3aa: CASPRASGNTIYF

abundance: .
v_gene: TRBV7-8
len: 22
CDR3aa: CASSVTTRGQKSRSTGPYEQYF

abundance: .
v_gene: TRBV4-1
len: 18
CDR3aa: CASSQEETGGLNTGELFF

abundance: .
v_gene: TRBV9
len: 16
CDR3aa: CASSASVTSSYNEQFF

abundance: .
v_gene: TRBV29-1
len: 14
CDR3aa: CSVLRQGAPDTQYF

abundance: .
v_gene: TRBV28
len: 14
CDR3aa: CASSRAGTFYEQYF

abundance: .
v_gene: TRBV7-2
len: 12
CDR3aa: CASSLGVTEAFF

abundance: .
v_gene: TRBV2
len: 14
CDR3aa: CASRPRQGAHGYTF

abundance: .
v_gene: TRBV7-9
len: 17
CDR3aa: CASRKDSDRGGNEKLFF

abundance: .
v_gene: TRBV28
len: 14
CDR3aa: CASNLGRGTHEQYF

abundance: .
v_gene: TRBV27
len: 12
CDR3aa: CASRGLGDTQYF